This is a list of T cell receptor beta chains from one sample in a study of cytomegalovirus exposure and HLA in healthy donors. Measured with immunoSEQ multiplex PCR; TCRdb has only the in-frame clones, and not every one. The sample yields 140,000 to 150,000 clones, roughly 80% seen once. Sequencing was performed on PBMCs. The receptors come from a female donor in good health and CMV-seronegative. Both conserved end residues are part of each CDR3. The D gene is left open where the match is weak. Where a row states a size, it is once, few, many or the class of an expanded clone; other rows omit it.

j_call: TRBJ1-2; clone_size: few; v_call: TRBV6-1; d_call: TRBD1; cdr3_nt: TGTGCCAGCCCGGGACAGAACTATGGCTACACCTTC; cdr3_aa: CASPGQNYGYTF
j_call: TRBJ2-7; clone_size: .; v_call: TRBV5-4; d_call: .; cdr3_nt: TGTGCCAGCAGCGAAGGTAGCCACCCCCAGGGAGAGCAGTACTTC; cdr3_aa: CASSEGSHPQGEQYF
j_call: TRBJ1-1; clone_size: once; v_call: TRBV6-1; d_call: .; cdr3_nt: TGTGCCAGCAAGTTCGGAGGGGACACTGAAGCTTTCTTT; cdr3_aa: CASKFGGDTEAFF
j_call: TRBJ2-3; clone_size: .; v_call: TRBV19; d_call: TRBD1; cdr3_nt: TGTGCCAGTAAACCCCCAGGGGGCCGCACAGATACGCAGTATTTT; cdr3_aa: CASKPPGGRTDTQYF
j_call: TRBJ1-6; clone_size: .; v_call: TRBV28; d_call: .; cdr3_nt: TGTGCCAGCCGAAACTCCGGGGGTGATAATTCACCCCTCCACTTT; cdr3_aa: CASRNSGGDNSPLHF
j_call: TRBJ2-7; clone_size: .; v_call: TRBV30; d_call: TRBD1; cdr3_nt: TGTGCCTGGAGTGTCGGGACAGGGCTCTACGAGCAGTACTTC; cdr3_aa: CAWSVGTGLYEQYF
j_call: TRBJ2-7; clone_size: .; v_call: TRBV18; d_call: TRBD1; cdr3_nt: TGTGCCAGCGCCGCACAGGGGGCGTACGAGCAGTACTTC; cdr3_aa: CASAAQGAYEQYF
j_call: TRBJ2-2; clone_size: .; v_call: TRBV27; d_call: .; cdr3_nt: TGTGCCAGCAGTTCGCCCGGACTTAAGACGAACACCGGGGAGCTGTTTTTT; cdr3_aa: CASSSPGLKTNTGELFF
j_call: TRBJ1-4; clone_size: .; v_call: TRBV6-5; d_call: .; cdr3_nt: TGTGCCAGCAGTTATTCTGCCTCCGGGGGAGAAAAACTGTTTTTT; cdr3_aa: CASSYSASGGEKLFF
j_call: TRBJ1-2; clone_size: .; v_call: TRBV2; d_call: TRBD1; cdr3_nt: TGTGCCAGCAGCAACAGGGGGCGCAACTATGGCTACACCTTC; cdr3_aa: CASSNRGRNYGYTF
j_call: TRBJ1-1; clone_size: .; v_call: TRBV19; d_call: TRBD1; cdr3_nt: TGTGCCAGTAGAATCATGGAGCAGGGGGTAAACACTGAAGCTTTCTTT; cdr3_aa: CASRIMEQGVNTEAFF
j_call: TRBJ1-1; clone_size: few; v_call: TRBV5-1; d_call: .; cdr3_nt: TGCGCCAGCAGCCAGAGGACATTTTCGGATACTGAAGCTTTCTTT; cdr3_aa: CASSQRTFSDTEAFF
j_call: TRBJ2-3; clone_size: .; v_call: TRBV7-2; d_call: TRBD2; cdr3_nt: TGTGCCAGCAGCTTTTTTGGACTAGCGGGGGTTAGGGATACGCAGTATTTT; cdr3_aa: CASSFFGLAGVRDTQYF
j_call: TRBJ2-5; clone_size: .; v_call: TRBV29-1; d_call: .; cdr3_nt: TGCAGCGTTGTGGACGAGGGGGTGACCCAGTACTTC; cdr3_aa: CSVVDEGVTQYF
j_call: TRBJ2-1; clone_size: .; v_call: TRBV9; d_call: TRBD2; cdr3_nt: TGTGCCAGCAGCCCCCGGACTAGCGGTTACAATGAGCAGTTCTTC; cdr3_aa: CASSPRTSGYNEQFF
j_call: TRBJ1-2; clone_size: .; v_call: TRBV29-1; d_call: .; cdr3_nt: TGCAGCGTTGTGGAATTTGGGGAGGACTATGGCTACACCTTC; cdr3_aa: CSVVEFGEDYGYTF
j_call: TRBJ2-1; clone_size: .; v_call: TRBV7-9; d_call: .; cdr3_nt: TGTGCCAGCAGCTTAGATCCTAATGAGCAGTTCTTC; cdr3_aa: CASSLDPNEQFF
j_call: TRBJ2-2; clone_size: .; v_call: TRBV5-1; d_call: TRBD2; cdr3_nt: TGCGCCAGCAGCTTGGACGGACTAGCGGGAGTAGGAACCGGGGAGCTGTTTTTT; cdr3_aa: CASSLDGLAGVGTGELFF
j_call: TRBJ1-2; clone_size: .; v_call: TRBV2; d_call: TRBD1; cdr3_nt: TGTGCCAGCAGCCAAGCTCCGGGACAGGCGTATGGCTACACCTTC; cdr3_aa: CASSQAPGQAYGYTF
j_call: TRBJ1-1; clone_size: .; v_call: TRBV5-4; d_call: TRBD1; cdr3_nt: TGTGCCAGCAGCCCAAGACAGGGTTGGGGAGCTTTCTTT; cdr3_aa: CASSPRQGWGAFF
j_call: TRBJ2-7; clone_size: .; v_call: TRBV30; d_call: TRBD1; cdr3_nt: TGTGCCTGGAGTCCAGGACAGGGGGGTTCGGACGAGCAGTACTTC; cdr3_aa: CAWSPGQGGSDEQYF
j_call: TRBJ2-3; clone_size: once; v_call: TRBV7-6; d_call: TRBD1; cdr3_nt: TGTGCCAGCAGCTTAGCCATTACAGGGGGCCTGTCCACAGATACGCAGTATTTT; cdr3_aa: CASSLAITGGLSTDTQYF
j_call: TRBJ2-1; clone_size: once; v_call: TRBV25-1; d_call: TRBD2; cdr3_nt: TGTGCCAGCAGTGAATCTAGCGGGGGAAGGAATGAGCAGTTCTTC; cdr3_aa: CASSESSGGRNEQFF
j_call: TRBJ1-2; clone_size: .; v_call: TRBV5-1; d_call: TRBD1; cdr3_nt: TGCGCCAGCAGCCCCGGACAGGGGAACTATGGCTACACCTTC; cdr3_aa: CASSPGQGNYGYTF
j_call: TRBJ2-5; clone_size: .; v_call: TRBV9; d_call: .; cdr3_nt: TGTGCCAGCAGCGGCCAGGGACTCCTGGAGACCCAGTACTTC; cdr3_aa: CASSGQGLLETQYF
j_call: TRBJ1-4; clone_size: .; v_call: TRBV29-1; d_call: .; cdr3_nt: TGCAGCGGGGGGGAGGTTGAAAAACTGTTTTTT; cdr3_aa: CSGGEVEKLFF
j_call: TRBJ2-2; clone_size: once; v_call: TRBV6-1; d_call: TRBD2; cdr3_nt: TGTGCCAGCAGTGCATCTAGCGGGATATCTACCGGGGAGCTGTTTTTT; cdr3_aa: CASSASSGISTGELFF
j_call: TRBJ2-1; clone_size: .; v_call: TRBV7-9; d_call: TRBD1; cdr3_nt: TGTGCCAGCAGCATACTCGGGACAGGAGGGTACAATGAGCAGTTCTTC; cdr3_aa: CASSILGTGGYNEQFF
j_call: TRBJ1-1; clone_size: once; v_call: TRBV6-1; d_call: .; cdr3_nt: TGTGCCAGCAGTGAAGCTCCAGGGGCGAGGGGGGCTTTCTTT; cdr3_aa: CASSEAPGARGAFF
j_call: TRBJ1-6; clone_size: .; v_call: TRBV19; d_call: TRBD1; cdr3_nt: TGTGCCAGTCGGGACAGGGCGAGTAATTCACCCCTCCACTTT; cdr3_aa: CASRDRASNSPLHF
j_call: TRBJ2-7; clone_size: .; v_call: TRBV28; d_call: .; cdr3_nt: TGTGCCAGCAGTCCCAAATGGGGAGACCACTACGAGCAGTACTTC; cdr3_aa: CASSPKWGDHYEQYF
j_call: TRBJ1-4; clone_size: .; v_call: TRBV29-1; d_call: .; cdr3_nt: TGCAGCGTTGAACCCAGTCCTAATGAAAAACTGTTTTTT; cdr3_aa: CSVEPSPNEKLFF
j_call: TRBJ2-7; clone_size: .; v_call: TRBV2; d_call: TRBD1; cdr3_nt: TGTGCCAGCAGGGGACAGGGGAACTCCTACGAGCAGTACTTC; cdr3_aa: CASRGQGNSYEQYF
j_call: TRBJ2-7; clone_size: once; v_call: TRBV29-1; d_call: TRBD2; cdr3_nt: TGCAGCGTGGCTAGCGGATACGAGCAGTACTTC; cdr3_aa: CSVASGYEQYF
j_call: TRBJ2-3; clone_size: .; v_call: TRBV9; d_call: .; cdr3_nt: TGTGCCAGCAGCGTAGGAGGGGGGGGAGATACGCAGTATTTT; cdr3_aa: CASSVGGGGDTQYF
j_call: TRBJ1-2; clone_size: .; v_call: TRBV25-1; d_call: .; cdr3_nt: TGTGCCAGCAGTTCAGGCTATGGCTACACCTTC; cdr3_aa: CASSSGYGYTF
j_call: TRBJ1-5; clone_size: .; v_call: TRBV7-2; d_call: TRBD1; cdr3_nt: TGTGCCAGCAGCCCATCCCGCGACAGGGGAGGAGGCAATCAGCCCCAGCATTTT; cdr3_aa: CASSPSRDRGGGNQPQHF
j_call: TRBJ1-5; clone_size: .; v_call: TRBV4-2; d_call: .; cdr3_nt: TGTGCCAGCAGCCAAGCAGGGGAGGGTAGTCAGCCCCAGCATTTT; cdr3_aa: CASSQAGEGSQPQHF
j_call: TRBJ1-4; clone_size: .; v_call: TRBV7-9; d_call: .; cdr3_nt: TGTGCCAGCAGCTTATCAGGGGTGGCTGAAAAACTGTTTTTT; cdr3_aa: CASSLSGVAEKLFF